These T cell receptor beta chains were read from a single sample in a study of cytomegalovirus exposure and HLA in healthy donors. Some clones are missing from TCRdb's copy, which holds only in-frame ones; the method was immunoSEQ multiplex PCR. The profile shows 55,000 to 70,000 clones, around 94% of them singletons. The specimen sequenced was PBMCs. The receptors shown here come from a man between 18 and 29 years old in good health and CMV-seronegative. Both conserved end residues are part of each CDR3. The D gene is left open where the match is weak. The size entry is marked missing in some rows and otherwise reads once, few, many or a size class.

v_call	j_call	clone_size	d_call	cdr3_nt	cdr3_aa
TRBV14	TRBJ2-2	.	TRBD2	TGTGCCAGCAGCCAAGCGTACGGACTAGCGGGAAACACCGGGGAGCTGTTTTTT	CASSQAYGLAGNTGELFF
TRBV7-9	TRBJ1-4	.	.	TGTGCCAGCAGCTTAGGGACACTCATGGGCCTTACTAATGAAAAACTGTTTTTT	CASSLGTLMGLTNEKLFF
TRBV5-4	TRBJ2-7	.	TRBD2	TGTGCCAGCAGCCCGGTAGTGGGGACTAGCGGGTACGAGCAGTACTTC	CASSPVVGTSGYEQYF
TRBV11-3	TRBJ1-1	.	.	TGTGCCAGCAGCCCAACACCGTCGAACACTGAAGCTTTCTTT	CASSPTPSNTEAFF
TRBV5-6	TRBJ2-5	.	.	TGTGCCAGCAGCTTCTTAGGGGCGAATCAAGAGACCCAGTACTTC	CASSFLGANQETQYF
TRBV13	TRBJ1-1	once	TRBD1	TGTGCCAGCAGCAACTGGGGACAGGGGGCATCGGACACTGAAGCTTTCTTT	CASSNWGQGASDTEAFF
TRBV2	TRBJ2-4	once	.	TGTGCCAGCAGTCTGGAGTCGGTTGGTGGCATTCAGTACTTC	CASSLESVGGIQYF
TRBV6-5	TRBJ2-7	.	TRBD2	TGTGCCAGCAGCCCCGGGACTAGGGGCGACGAGCAGTACTTC	CASSPGTRGDEQYF
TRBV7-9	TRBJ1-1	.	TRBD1	TGTGCCAGCGGCTCCCGGACAGGGGAGAAGGGATTGGAAGCTTTCTTT	CASGSRTGEKGLEAFF
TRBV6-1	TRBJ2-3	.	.	TGTGCCAGCACCTTATTTAGACAGGACACAGATACGCAGTATTTT	CASTLFRQDTDTQYF
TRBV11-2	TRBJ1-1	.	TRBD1	TGTGCCAGCAGCTCCCAAGGGGGCATGGGTGAAGCTTTCTTT	CASSSQGGMGEAFF
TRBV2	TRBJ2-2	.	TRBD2	TGTGCCAGCAGTCCCCCCGGGAGGGCGGGCACCGGGGAGCTGTTTTTT	CASSPPGRAGTGELFF
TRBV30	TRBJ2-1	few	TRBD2	TGTGCCTGGAGTTTAGGGTTAAGCGGGGTTTCCTACAATGAGCAGTTCTTC	CAWSLGLSGVSYNEQFF
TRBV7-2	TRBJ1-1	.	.	TGTGCCAGCAGACCCAGAGGGAACACTGAAGCTTTCTTT	CASRPRGNTEAFF
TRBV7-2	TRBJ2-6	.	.	TGTGCCAGCAGCTCACAGGGCCCCCTTCTCTCTGGGGCCAACGTCCTGACTTTC	CASSSQGPLLSGANVLTF
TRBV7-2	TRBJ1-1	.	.	TGTGCCAGCAGCTCCGACATCCTTCTGAACACTGAAGCTTTCTTT	CASSSDILLNTEAFF